The 11 T cell receptor beta chains presented below share a single source sample, sequenced in a study of blood T cell dynamics during melanoma immunotherapy. Using immunoSEQ multiplex PCR, the repertoire was profiled, and TCRdb retains in-frame clones only, with some absent. The sample holds about 9,000 clones, approximately 77% seen once. The time point here: pre-treatment baseline. The sequences come from blood, collected from a patient treated with checkpoint blockade. The source is a human donor with melanoma.

This clone was counted once. The chain employs TRBV7-2 and TRBJ1-4; a weak D match, TRBD1 (5 bases). The V and J ends lost 5 bases and 5 bases respectively, with 15 bases between them. This CDR3 contains 15 residues. Germline V gene sequence: CDR1 SGHTA, CDR2 FQGNSA. This chain's CDR3 is CASSGRDRLNEKLFF. The CDR3 nucleotides are TGTGCCAGCAGCGGACGGGACCGACTAAATGAAAAACTGTTTTTT.

The CDR3 is CASSSGARGPQHF. The CDR3 DNA is TGTGCCAGCAGCTCGGGGGCGAGGGGGCCCCAGCATTTT. This chain connects TRBV5-6 to TRBJ1-5, with a tentative D call TRBD1 (6 bases). The CDR3 covers 13 residues. Trimming took 3 bases from V and 9 from J, leaving 13 bases between them. CDR1 and CDR2 from the germline V gene are SGHDT and YYEEEE.

CDR3 sequence reads: CASTVREGGYTF. CDR3 in DNA: TGTGCCAGCACAGTCAGGGAAGGTGGCTACACCTTC. V and J are TRBV2 and TRBJ1-2; possible D gene TRBD1, 5 bases. Trimming cost V 7 bases and J 7 bases, with 13 bases left between them. The CDR3 is 12 residues long. Germline loops: CDR1 SNHLY, CDR2 FYNNEI.

In this sample, this clone turned up a few times. The V and J genes are TRBV5-6 and TRBJ1-1; D is unresolved. Trimming removed 1 base at V and 0 bases at J, with 7 bases between. This CDR3 is 14 amino acids long. Per the germline V gene, CDR1 is SGHDT and CDR2 is YYEEEE. Written as DNA, the CDR3 is TGTGCCAGCAGCTTGATACTTATGAACACTGAAGCTTTCTTT. Translating it yields CASSLILMNTEAFF.

The chain couples TRBV19 to TRBJ1-5; D is ambiguous. The V and J ends lost 6 bases and 4 bases respectively, with 13 bases between them. Germline assignment: CDR1 LNHDA and CDR2 SQIVND (reference sequence). The CDR3 contains 14 residues. The CDR3 nucleotides are TGTGCCAGTAGCATAAATATGGGAAATCAGCCCCAGCATTTT. It encodes CASSINMGNQPQHF.

The rearrangement links TRBV1 to TRBJ2-2; the table's D gene call, TRBD2, was not cross checked with the DNA. TRBV1 is a documented pseudogene. CDR3 size: 19 residues. The CDR3 DNA reads TGCACCAGCAGCCACCCGGCCGAGCGGGGGGGTTCTCTCACCGGGGAGCTGTTTTTT. It yields the protein CTSSHPAERGGSLTGELFF.

The V and J genes are TRBV18 and TRBJ1-5; TRBD1 might be the D (6 bases). This CDR3 has 13 residues. CDR1 is KGHSH, CDR2 LQKENI, per germline. Trimming took 3 bases from V and 4 from J, leaving 7 bases between them. In nucleotides, the CDR3 is TGTGCCAGCTCACCGGACAGAAATCAGCCCCAGCATTTT. Its protein is CASSPDRNQPQHF.

The genes are TRBV6-4 and TRBJ2-3, with 11 bases that match TRBD2. The germline V gene encodes CDR1 MRHNA and CDR2 SNTAGT. V dropped 3 bases and J dropped 1; count of bases not matched to a gene: 0. The CDR3 spans 15 residues. This chain's CDR3 is CASSETSGGTDTQYF. The CDR3 bases are TGTGCCAGCAGTGAGACTAGCGGGGGCACAGATACGCAGTATTTT.

This clone was seen just once. One end of the junction does not line up with germline, which may come from a read error. This chain connects TRBV13 to TRBJ1-1; 8 bases match TRBD1. The CDR3 extends over 14 amino acids. The germline V gene has CDR1 PRHDT and CDR2 FYEKMQ (reference sequence). The CDR3 is CASSVGQGGTEAFF. The CDR3 bases are TGTGCCAGCAGCGTAGGACAGGGAGGGACTGAAGCTTTCTTT.

CDR3 nucleotide sequence: TGTGCCAGCTCACCACGCGTGTTAGAAGAGCTGTTTTTT. Protein product: CASSPRVLEELFF. The V and J genes are TRBV18 and TRBJ2-2; D gene uncertain. Trimming removed 1 base from V and 11 bases from J, with 11 bases in between. CDR3 length equals 13 residues. The germline V gene has CDR1 KGHSH and CDR2 LQKENI.

The chain carries TRBV6-1 and TRBJ1-5, with unresolved D. Between the trimmed V and J ends, which lost 10 bases and 3 bases, there was a span of 13 bases. This CDR3 comprises 13 residues. Looked up from germline, CDR1 is MNHNS and CDR2 is SASEGT. CDR3 sequence: CANGEGINQPQHF. The DNA for the CDR3 is TGTGCCAACGGGGAAGGGATCAATCAGCCCCAGCATTTT.